These T cell receptor beta chains were read from a single sample in a study of regulatory T cells in long-lasting Graves disease. One entry per CDR3 protein results from TCRdb running MiXCR on the multiplex PCR reads. The table has about 470,000 distinct CDR3 sequences, around a fifth seen once. The sequencing here drew on peripheral blood mononuclear cells (PBMCs), taken when the disease was refractory, from a patient treated with antithyroid drugs. These receptors came from a female donor with Graves disease. CDR3s include the opening cysteine and the closing phenylalanine or tryptophan. Fields, in order: CDR3 length, V gene, CDR3 protein.

length: 13
V: TRBV28
CDR3: CASTGHVNTEAFF

length: 14
V: TRBV7-2
CDR3: CASSLTITRETQYF

length: 12
V: TRBV27
CDR3: CASMDDQETQYF

length: 10
V: TRBV4-1
CDR3: CASSLDEQYF

length: 16
V: TRBV7-2
CDR3: CASSSFGTGNNQPQHF

length: 13
V: TRBV2
CDR3: CASRRGLGTEAFF

length: 15
V: TRBV2
CDR3: CASRGTGGRAEKLFF

length: 15
V: TRBV7-9
CDR3: CASSLERDLNEKLFF

length: 15
V: TRBV2
CDR3: CASSEDAGAHYEQYF

length: 13
V: TRBV12-3/TRBV12-4
CDR3: CASSIRDSGEQYF

length: 14
V: TRBV5-4
CDR3: CASSHPTGGGRAFF

length: 14
V: TRBV19
CDR3: CASSSTSYNSPLHF

length: 14
V: TRBV29-1
CDR3: CSVVLRDRGAGYTF

length: 15
V: TRBV6-1
CDR3: CASRRQGEAGNTIYF

length: 17
V: TRBV19
CDR3: CARIRDRLYPGANVLTF